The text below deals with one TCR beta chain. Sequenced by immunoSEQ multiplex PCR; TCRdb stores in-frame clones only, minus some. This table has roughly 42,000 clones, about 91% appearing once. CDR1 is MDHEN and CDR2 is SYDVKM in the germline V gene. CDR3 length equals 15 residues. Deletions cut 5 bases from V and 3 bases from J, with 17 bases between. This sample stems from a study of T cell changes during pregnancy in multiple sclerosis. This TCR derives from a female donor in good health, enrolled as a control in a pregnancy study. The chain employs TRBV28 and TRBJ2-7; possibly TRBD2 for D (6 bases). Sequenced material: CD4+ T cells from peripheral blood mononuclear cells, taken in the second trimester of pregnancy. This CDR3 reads CASSVPGTGIYEQYF. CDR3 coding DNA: TGTGCCAGCAGTGTTCCCGGGACTGGCATCTACGAGCAGTACTTC.